This TCR beta chain was identified in a study of long-term antiretroviral therapy in people with HIV. Study-level findings and limits: Whichever time point was examined, clones expanded before ART dominated the repertoire.

Trimming took 2 bases from V and 5 from J, leaving 4 bases between them. CDR3 length equals 13 residues. Germline values: CDR1 MRHNA, CDR2 SNTAGT. Survey level was the resolution at which the v3.0 immunoSEQ assay ran. Method: immunoSEQ multiplex PCR; TCRdb's copy keeps in-frame clones and lacks some. The data hold roughly 17,000 clones, with around 95% observed a single time. Of note for this clone: Its cognate antigen is unknown.

This receptor was obtained from a man aged 25-45 years with HIV. The specimen was unsorted PBMCs, collected less than 11 years after starting antiretroviral therapy. This chain links TRBV6-4 with TRBJ1-6, with D hard to call. CDR3 loop: CASSDRDNSPLHF. The CDR3 nucleotides read TGTGCCAGCAGTGACAGGGATAATTCACCCCTCCACTTT.